Reported below is one TCR beta chain. Its target is unknown. The data belong to a study of T cell responses to AZD1222 COVID-19 vaccine. Broader study findings: Vaccination with two AZD1222 doses was followed by a rise in Spike-specific TCR breadth and depth. Females outnumbered males among donors, who were mostly white British; clonal diversity was possibly underestimated.

Germline V gene sequence: CDR1 SGHTA, CDR2 FQGNSA. The CDR3 consists of 15 residues. V lost 5 bases to trimming and J lost 2 bases, with 16 bases between them. Profiling relied on immunoSEQ multiplex PCR, and the TCRdb table lists in-frame clones only, not all of them. Counted here are around 92,000 clones, approximately 91% occurring once; the ten biggest clones make up roughly 20%. This receptor was identified in an adult in good health. Sequences were derived from peripheral blood, sampled on day 0 of AZD1222 vaccination. The chain joins TRBV7-2 to TRBJ2-7; the D gene could be TRBD1 or TRBD2 (6 bases each). CDR3 amino acids: CASSGTGPGAYEQYF. CDR3 nucleotide sequence: TGTGCCAGCAGCGGCACAGGGCCGGGGGCCTACGAGCAGTACTTC.